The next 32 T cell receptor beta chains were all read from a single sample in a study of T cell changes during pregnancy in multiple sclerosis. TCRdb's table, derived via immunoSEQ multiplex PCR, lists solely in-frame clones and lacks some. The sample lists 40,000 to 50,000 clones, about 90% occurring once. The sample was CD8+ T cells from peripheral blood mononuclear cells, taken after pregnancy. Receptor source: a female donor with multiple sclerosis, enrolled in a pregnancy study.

Here the CDR3 DNA reads TGCGCCAGCAATATCAGACAGGGGACGAACACTGAAGCTTTCTTT. Protein sequence: CASNIRQGTNTEAFF. The chain combines TRBV10-2 with TRBJ1-1; 8 bases are shared with TRBD1. V gave up 7 bases and J gave up 1 base; unmatched junction bases: 8. The CDR3 length is 15 residues. CDR1 and CDR2 from the germline V gene are WSHSY and SAAADI.

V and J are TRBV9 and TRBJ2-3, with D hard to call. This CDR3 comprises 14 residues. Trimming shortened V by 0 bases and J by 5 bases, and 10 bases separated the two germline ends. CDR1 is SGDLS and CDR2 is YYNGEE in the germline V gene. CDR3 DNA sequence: TGTGCCAGCAGCGTAGGGAGCGTCGGAGATACGCAGTATTTT. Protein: CASSVGSVGDTQYF.

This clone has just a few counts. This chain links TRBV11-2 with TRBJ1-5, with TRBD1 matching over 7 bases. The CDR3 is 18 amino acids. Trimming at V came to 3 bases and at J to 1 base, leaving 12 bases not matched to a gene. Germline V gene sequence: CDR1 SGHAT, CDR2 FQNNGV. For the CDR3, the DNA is TGTGCCAGCAGCTTGGGCGGCAGGGGGAAGGAGAGCAATCAGCCCCAGCATTTT. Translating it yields CASSLGGRGKESNQPQHF.

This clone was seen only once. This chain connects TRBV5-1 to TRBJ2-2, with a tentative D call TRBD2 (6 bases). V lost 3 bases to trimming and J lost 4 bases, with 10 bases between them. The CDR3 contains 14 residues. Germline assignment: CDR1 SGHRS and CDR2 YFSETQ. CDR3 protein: CASSWGESTGELFF. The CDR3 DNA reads TGCGCCAGCAGCTGGGGGGAGAGCACCGGGGAGCTGTTTTTT.

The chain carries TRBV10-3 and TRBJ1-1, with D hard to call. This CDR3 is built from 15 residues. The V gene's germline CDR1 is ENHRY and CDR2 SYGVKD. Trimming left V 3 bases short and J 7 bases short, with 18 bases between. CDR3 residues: CAISDRDAGKGEAFF. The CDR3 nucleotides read TGTGCCATCAGTGATCGGGATGCGGGAAAAGGTGAAGCTTTCTTT.

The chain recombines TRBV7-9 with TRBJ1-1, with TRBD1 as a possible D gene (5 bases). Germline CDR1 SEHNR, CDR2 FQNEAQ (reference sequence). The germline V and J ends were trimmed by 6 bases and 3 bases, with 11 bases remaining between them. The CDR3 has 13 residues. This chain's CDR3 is CASSWGGHTEAFF. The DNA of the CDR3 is TGTGCCAGCAGTTGGGGGGGACACACTGAAGCTTTCTTT.

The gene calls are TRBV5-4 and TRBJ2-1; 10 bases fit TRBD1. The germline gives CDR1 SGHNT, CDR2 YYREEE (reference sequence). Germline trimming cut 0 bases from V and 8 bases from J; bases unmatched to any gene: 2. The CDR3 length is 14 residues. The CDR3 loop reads CASSLEGTGDEQFF. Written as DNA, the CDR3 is TGTGCCAGCAGCTTGGAAGGGACAGGGGATGAGCAGTTCTTC.

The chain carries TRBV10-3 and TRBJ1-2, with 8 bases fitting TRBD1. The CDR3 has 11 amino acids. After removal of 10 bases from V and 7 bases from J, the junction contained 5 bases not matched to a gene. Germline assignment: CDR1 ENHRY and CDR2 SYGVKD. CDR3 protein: CATQGGFGYTF. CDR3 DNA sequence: TGTGCCACACAGGGGGGGTTTGGCTACACCTTC.

The CDR3 DNA follows: TGCGCCAGCAGCCCAGGACAGGGGGAGGACAATGAGCAGTTCTTC. This sequence encodes CASSPGQGEDNEQFF. The chain is built from TRBV5-1 and TRBJ2-1; 10 nucleotides align to TRBD1. The CDR3 runs to 15 residues. J lost 5 bases, V lost 4 bases, and 6 bases had no gene match. CDR1 is SGHRS, CDR2 YFSETQ, per germline.

The CDR3 sequence is CASMLQGLEQFF. The DNA of the CDR3 is TGTGCCAGCATGCTACAGGGGTTGGAGCAGTTCTTC. The rearrangement links TRBV2 to TRBJ2-1, with 7 bases aligning to TRBD1. Trimming removed 7 bases from V and 10 bases from J; junction bases left unmatched: 7. CDR3 length: 12 amino acids. CDR1 is SNHLY and CDR2 is FYNNEI in the germline V gene. The full variable domain, in which reference TRBV2 and TRBJ2-1 provide the parts outside the CDR3, is EPEVTQTPSHQVTQMGQEVILRCVPISNHLYFYWYRQILGQKVEFLVSFYNNEISEKSEIFDDQFSVERPDGSNFTLKIRSTKLEDSAMYFCASMLQGLEQFFGPGTRLTVL.

CDR3 amino acids: CASSESGAPSTDTQYF. In nucleotides, the CDR3 is TGTGCCAGCAGTGAAAGTGGGGCCCCTAGCACAGATACGCAGTATTTT. The chain joins TRBV2 to TRBJ2-3, with D possibly TRBD1 on 5 matching bases. There are 16 residues in the CDR3. Trimming pared 2 bases from V and 0 bases from J, leaving 12 bases between. The germline gives CDR1 SNHLY, CDR2 FYNNEI.

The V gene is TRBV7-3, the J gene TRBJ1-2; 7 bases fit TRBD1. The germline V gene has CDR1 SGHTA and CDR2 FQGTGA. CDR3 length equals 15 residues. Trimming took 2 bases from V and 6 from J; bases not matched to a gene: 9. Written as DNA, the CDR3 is TGTGCCAGCAGCTTACATGCAGGGGGGTTGGATGGCTACACCTTC. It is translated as CASSLHAGGLDGYTF.

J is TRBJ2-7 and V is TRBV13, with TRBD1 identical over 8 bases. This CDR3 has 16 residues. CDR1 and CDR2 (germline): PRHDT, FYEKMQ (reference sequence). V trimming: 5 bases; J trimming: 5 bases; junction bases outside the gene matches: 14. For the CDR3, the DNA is TGTGCCAGCAGCGCCCTCCTGGACAGGGTTGCGGACGAGCAGTACTTC. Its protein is CASSALLDRVADEQYF.

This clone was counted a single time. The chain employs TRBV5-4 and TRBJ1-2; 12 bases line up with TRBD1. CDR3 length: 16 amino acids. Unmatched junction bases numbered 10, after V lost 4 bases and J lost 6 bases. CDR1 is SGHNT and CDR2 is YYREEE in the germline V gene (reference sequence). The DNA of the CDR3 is TGTGCCAGCAGCGCGGGAGCGGGACAGGGGGCGAATGGCTACACCTTC. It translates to CASSAGAGQGANGYTF.

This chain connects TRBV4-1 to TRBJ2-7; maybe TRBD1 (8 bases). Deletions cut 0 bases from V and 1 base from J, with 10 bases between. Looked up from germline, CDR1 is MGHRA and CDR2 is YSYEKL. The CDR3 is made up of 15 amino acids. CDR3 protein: CASSQEQGGSYEQYF. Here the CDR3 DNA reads TGCGCCAGCAGCCAAGAACAGGGGGGGTCCTACGAGCAGTACTTC.

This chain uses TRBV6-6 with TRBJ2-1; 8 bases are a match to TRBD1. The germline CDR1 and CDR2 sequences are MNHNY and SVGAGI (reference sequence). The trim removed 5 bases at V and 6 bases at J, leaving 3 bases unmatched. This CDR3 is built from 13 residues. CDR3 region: CASSPDRANEQFF. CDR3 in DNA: TGTGCCAGCAGTCCGGACAGGGCCAATGAGCAGTTCTTC.

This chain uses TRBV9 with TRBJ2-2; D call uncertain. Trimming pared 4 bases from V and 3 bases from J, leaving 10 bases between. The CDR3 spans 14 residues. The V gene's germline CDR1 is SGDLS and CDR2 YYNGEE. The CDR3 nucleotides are TGTGCCAGCAGCCCCACAGACGACACCGGGGAGCTGTTTTTT. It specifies CASSPTDDTGELFF.

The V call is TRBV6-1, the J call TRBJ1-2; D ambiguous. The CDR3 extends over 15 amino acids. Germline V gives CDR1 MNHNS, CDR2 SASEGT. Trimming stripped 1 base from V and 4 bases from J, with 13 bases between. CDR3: CASSEGDDTVYGYTF. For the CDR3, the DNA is TGTGCCAGCAGTGAAGGAGATGACACTGTCTATGGCTACACCTTC.

The CDR3 DNA reads as TGTGCCAGCACCGGGGGGGATAACGCGAACACCGGGGAGCTGTTTTTT. Its protein is CASTGGDNANTGELFF. The rearrangement links TRBV27 to TRBJ2-2, with 8 bases identical to TRBD2. This CDR3 contains 16 residues. Looked up from germline, CDR1 is MNHEY and CDR2 is SMNVEV (reference sequence). With V trimmed by 7 bases and J by 0 bases, 7 bases remained unmatched.

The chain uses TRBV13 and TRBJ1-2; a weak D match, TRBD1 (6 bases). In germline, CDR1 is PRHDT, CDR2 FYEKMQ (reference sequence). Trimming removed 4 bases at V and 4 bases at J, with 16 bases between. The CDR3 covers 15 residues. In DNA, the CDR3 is TGTGCCAGCAGCTGGGGGGCGGGGGGCCTCTATGGCTACACCTTC. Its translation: CASSWGAGGLYGYTF.

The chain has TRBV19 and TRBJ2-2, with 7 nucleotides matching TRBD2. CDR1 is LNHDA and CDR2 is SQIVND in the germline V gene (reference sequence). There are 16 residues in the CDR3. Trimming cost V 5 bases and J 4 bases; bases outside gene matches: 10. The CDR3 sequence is CASSLQLAEVTGELFF. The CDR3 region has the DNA TGTGCCAGTAGTCTTCAGCTAGCGGAGGTCACCGGGGAGCTGTTTTTT.

CDR3 amino acids: CASSKAEEFYEQYF. CDR3 nucleotide sequence: TGTGCCAGCAGCAAAGCTGAGGAATTCTACGAGCAGTACTTC. The chain links TRBV21-1 to TRBJ2-7; no check of the table's D call, TRBD2, against the DNA was made. TRBV21-1 counts as a pseudogene. CDR3 size: 14 residues.

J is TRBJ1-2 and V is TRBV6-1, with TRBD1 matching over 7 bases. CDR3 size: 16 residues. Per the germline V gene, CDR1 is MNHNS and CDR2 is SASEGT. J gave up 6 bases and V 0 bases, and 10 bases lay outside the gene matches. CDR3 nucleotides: TGTGCCAGCAGTGAAGCGCCAGACAGGGCGGGAAATGGCTACACCTTC. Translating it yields CASSEAPDRAGNGYTF.

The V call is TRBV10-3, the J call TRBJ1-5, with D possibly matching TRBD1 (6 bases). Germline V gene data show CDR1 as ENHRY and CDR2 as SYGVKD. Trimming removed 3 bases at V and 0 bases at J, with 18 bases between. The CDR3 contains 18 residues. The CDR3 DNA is TGTGCCATCAGTGAAGCCAGGGGCCTCTCGAATAGCAATCAGCCCCAGCATTTT. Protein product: CAISEARGLSNSNQPQHF.

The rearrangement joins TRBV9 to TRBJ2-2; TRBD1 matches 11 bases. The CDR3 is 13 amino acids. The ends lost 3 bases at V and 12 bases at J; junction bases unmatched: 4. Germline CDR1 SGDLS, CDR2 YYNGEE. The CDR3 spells CASSAGQGAQLFF. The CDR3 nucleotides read TGTGCCAGCAGCGCCGGACAGGGGGCTCAGCTGTTTTTT.

The CDR3 spells CAWSGTSIDEQFF. CDR3 in DNA: TGTGCCTGGAGTGGGACTAGTATCGATGAGCAGTTCTTC. This sequence joins TRBV30 and TRBJ2-1, with TRBD2 identical over 7 bases. CDR1 and CDR2 (germline): GTSNPN, SVGIG (reference sequence). There are 13 residues in the CDR3. With V trimmed by 1 base and J by 8 bases, 5 bases remained unmatched. Supplemented by reference TRBV30 and TRBJ2-1, the full variable domain reads SQTIHQWPATLVQPVGSPLSLECTVEGTSNPNLYWYRQAAGRGLQLLFYSVGIGQISSEVPQNLSASRPQDRQFILSSKKLLLSDSGFYLCAWSGTSIDEQFFGPGTRLTVL.

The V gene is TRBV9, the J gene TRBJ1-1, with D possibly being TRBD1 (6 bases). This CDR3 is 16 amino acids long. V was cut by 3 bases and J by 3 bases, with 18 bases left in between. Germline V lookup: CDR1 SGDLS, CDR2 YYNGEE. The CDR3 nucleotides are TGTGCCAGCAGCGACACAGGGAGAACTTCGGACACTGAAGCTTTCTTT. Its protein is CASSDTGRTSDTEAFF.

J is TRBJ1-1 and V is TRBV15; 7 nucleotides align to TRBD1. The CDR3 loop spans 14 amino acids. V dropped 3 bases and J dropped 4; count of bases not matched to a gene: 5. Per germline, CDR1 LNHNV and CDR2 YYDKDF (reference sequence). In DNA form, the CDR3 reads TGTGCCACCAGCAGTACGACAGGGAGCACTGAAGCTTTCTTT. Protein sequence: CATSSTTGSTEAFF.

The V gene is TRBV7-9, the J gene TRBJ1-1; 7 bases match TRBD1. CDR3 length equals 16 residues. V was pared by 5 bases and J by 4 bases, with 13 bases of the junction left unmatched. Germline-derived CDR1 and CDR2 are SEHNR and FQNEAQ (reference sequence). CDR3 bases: TGTGCCAGCAGCCCGTCGACAGGGCTTCTTGGCACTGAAGCTTTCTTT. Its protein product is CASSPSTGLLGTEAFF.

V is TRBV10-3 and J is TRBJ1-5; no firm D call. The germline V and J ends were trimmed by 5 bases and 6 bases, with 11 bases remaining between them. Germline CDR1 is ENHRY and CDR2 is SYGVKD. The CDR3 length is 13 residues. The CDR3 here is CAISNGVGQPQHF. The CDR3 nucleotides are TGTGCCATCAGTAACGGGGTTGGTCAGCCCCAGCATTTT.

This CDR3 reads CASSQVPPWAHSNQPQHF. Written as DNA, the CDR3 is TGCGCCAGCAGCCAAGTCCCCCCCTGGGCGCATAGCAATCAGCCCCAGCATTTT. V and J are TRBV4-1 and TRBJ1-5; D unresolved. There are 18 residues in the CDR3. Looked up from germline, CDR1 is MGHRA and CDR2 is YSYEKL. V lost 1 base, J lost 0 bases, and 16 bases lay in between.

The DNA of the CDR3 is TGTGCCAGCGGTCTCCCGGGGGAGATGAACACTGAAGCTTTCTTT. It specifies CASGLPGEMNTEAFF. The genes are TRBV6-5 and TRBJ1-1; D is possibly TRBD1 (5 bases). The germline gives CDR1 MNHEY, CDR2 SVGAGI. V lost 8 bases to trimming and J lost 0 bases, with 16 bases between them. This CDR3 is 15 amino acids long.